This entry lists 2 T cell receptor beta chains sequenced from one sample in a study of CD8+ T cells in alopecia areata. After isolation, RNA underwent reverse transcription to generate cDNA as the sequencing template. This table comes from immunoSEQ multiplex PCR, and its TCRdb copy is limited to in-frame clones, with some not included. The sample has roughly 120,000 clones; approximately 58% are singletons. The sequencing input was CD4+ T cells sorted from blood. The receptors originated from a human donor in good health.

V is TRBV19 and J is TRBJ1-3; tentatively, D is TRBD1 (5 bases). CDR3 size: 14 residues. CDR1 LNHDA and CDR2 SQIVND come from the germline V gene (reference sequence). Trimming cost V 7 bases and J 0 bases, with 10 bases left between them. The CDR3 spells CASTQELSGNTIYF. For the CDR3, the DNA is TGTGCCAGTACACAGGAACTCTCTGGAAACACCATATATTTT.

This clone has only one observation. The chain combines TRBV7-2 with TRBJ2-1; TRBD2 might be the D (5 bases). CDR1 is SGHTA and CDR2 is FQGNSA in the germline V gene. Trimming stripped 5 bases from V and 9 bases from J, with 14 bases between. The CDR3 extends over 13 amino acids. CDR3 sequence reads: CASSLEVGLEQFF. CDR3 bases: TGTGCCAGCAGCCTGGAGGTCGGGCTTGAGCAGTTCTTC.